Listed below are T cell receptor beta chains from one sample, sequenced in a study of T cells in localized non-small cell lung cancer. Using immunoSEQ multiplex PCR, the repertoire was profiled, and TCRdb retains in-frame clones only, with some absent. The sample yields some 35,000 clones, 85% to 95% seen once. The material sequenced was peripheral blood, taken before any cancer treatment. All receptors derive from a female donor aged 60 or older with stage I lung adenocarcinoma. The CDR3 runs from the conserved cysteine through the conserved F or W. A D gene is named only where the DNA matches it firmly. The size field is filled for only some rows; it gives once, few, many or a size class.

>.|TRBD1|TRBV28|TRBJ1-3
CASSLQGGSPGNTIYF
TGTGCCAGCAGTTTGCAAGGGGGCTCCCCTGGAAACACCATATATTTT
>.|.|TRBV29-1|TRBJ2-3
CSVATASGTDTQYF
TGCAGCGTTGCCACAGCATCTGGCACAGATACGCAGTATTTT
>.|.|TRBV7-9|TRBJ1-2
CASDYQGNYGYTF
TGTGCCAGCGACTACCAGGGAAACTATGGCTACACCTTC
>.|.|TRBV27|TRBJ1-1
CASREGGGAGTEAFF
TGTGCCAGCAGGGAGGGCGGGGGCGCGGGGACTGAAGCTTTCTTT
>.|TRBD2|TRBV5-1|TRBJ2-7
CASSLGASGGGTYEQYF
TGCGCCAGCAGCTTGGGAGCTAGCGGGGGAGGGACCTACGAGCAGTACTTC
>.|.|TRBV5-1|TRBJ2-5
CASSLAGTSQETQYF
TGCGCCAGCAGCTTGGCCGGGACTTCACAAGAGACCCAGTACTTC
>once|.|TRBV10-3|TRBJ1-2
CAITTKMGGHGYTF
TGTGCCATCACTACTAAAATGGGGGGACATGGCTACACCTTC
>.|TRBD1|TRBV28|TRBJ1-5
CASSFPDRGGNQPQHF
TGTGCCAGCAGTTTCCCCGACAGGGGTGGCAATCAGCCCCAGCATTTT
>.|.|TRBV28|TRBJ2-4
CASSPNAWGTMHIQYF
TGTGCCAGCAGTCCCAACGCATGGGGAACGATGCACATTCAGTACTTC
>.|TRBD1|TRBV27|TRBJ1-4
CASSLSPGQGLFF
TGTGCCAGCAGTTTGTCGCCGGGACAGGGTCTGTTTTTT
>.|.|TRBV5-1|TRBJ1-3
CASSLTPWGVPGNTIYF
TGCGCCAGCAGCTTGACCCCTTGGGGGGTCCCTGGAAACACCATATATTTT
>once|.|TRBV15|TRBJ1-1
CATSRSVGGANTEAFF
TGTGCCACCAGCAGGTCGGTGGGGGGCGCGAACACTGAAGCTTTCTTT
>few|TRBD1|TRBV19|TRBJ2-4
CASTPRWGQGSKNIQYF
TGTGCCAGTACTCCGCGGTGGGGACAGGGTTCCAAAAACATTCAGTACTTC
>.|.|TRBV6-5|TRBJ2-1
CASSRDISEQFF
TGTGCCAGCAGCCGGGACATCTCGGAACAGTTCTTC
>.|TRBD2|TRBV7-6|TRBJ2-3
CASSSGLAGGVGTDTQYF
TGTGCCAGCAGCTCCGGACTAGCGGGGGGTGTCGGCACAGATACGCAGTATTTT
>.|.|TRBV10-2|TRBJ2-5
CASSEVARVAQYF
TGCGCCAGCAGTGAGGTCGCCAGGGTGGCCCAGTACTTC
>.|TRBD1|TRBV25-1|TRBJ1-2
CASSPTGNGYTF
TGTGCCAGCAGCCCGACAGGGAATGGCTACACCTTC
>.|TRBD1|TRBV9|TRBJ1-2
CASSVVGTGNYGYTF
TGTGCCAGCAGCGTAGTCGGGACAGGGAACTATGGCTACACCTTC
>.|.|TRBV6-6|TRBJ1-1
CASSWADRRRGAEAFF
TGTGCCAGCAGTTGGGCGGACAGACGGAGAGGGGCTGAAGCTTTCTTT
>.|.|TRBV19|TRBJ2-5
CASSSRALQETQYF
TGTGCCAGTAGTTCCCGGGCCCTCCAAGAGACCCAGTACTTC
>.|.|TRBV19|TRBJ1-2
CASSIKRGRETYGYTF
TGTGCCAGTAGTATAAAGCGGGGGCGAGAGACCTATGGCTACACCTTC
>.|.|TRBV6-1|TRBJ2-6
CASSAQSGSGANVLTF
TGTGCCAGCAGTGCCCAGTCTGGCTCTGGGGCCAACGTCCTGACTTTC
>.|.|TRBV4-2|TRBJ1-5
CASSQGGGRPQHF
TGTGCCAGCAGCCAAGGTGGTGGACGGCCCCAGCATTTT
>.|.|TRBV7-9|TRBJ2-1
CASSLERRRISEQFF
TGTGCCAGCAGCCTCGAGCGGCGTCGCATAAGTGAGCAGTTCTTC
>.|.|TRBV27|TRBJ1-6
CASSFQAGSPLHF
TGTGCCAGCAGTTTTCAGGCCGGCTCACCCCTCCACTTT
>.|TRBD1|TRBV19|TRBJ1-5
CASSSGGEGAGNQPQHF
TGTGCCAGTAGTTCCGGTGGAGAGGGGGCGGGCAATCAGCCCCAGCATTTT
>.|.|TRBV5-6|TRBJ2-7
CASRERGYVSYEQYF
TGTGCCAGCAGGGAAAGAGGGTATGTCTCCTACGAGCAGTACTTC
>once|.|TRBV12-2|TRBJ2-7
CASRQYYEQYF
TGTGCAAGTCGCCAATACTACGAGCAGTACTTC
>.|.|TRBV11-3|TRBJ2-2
CASSFQGATGELFF
TGTGCCAGCAGCTTCCAGGGTGCCACCGGGGAGCTGTTTTTT
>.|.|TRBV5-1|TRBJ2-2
CASSLGGRFAGELFF
TGCGCCAGCAGCCTGGGGGGCCGGTTCGCCGGGGAGCTGTTTTTT
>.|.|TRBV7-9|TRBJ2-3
CASSTRGEGTDTQYF
TGTGCCAGCAGCACCCGAGGGGAGGGCACAGATACGCAGTATTTT
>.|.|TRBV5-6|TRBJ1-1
CASSLAVRVDTEAFF
TGTGCCAGCAGCTTGGCCGTCCGGGTAGACACTGAAGCTTTCTTT
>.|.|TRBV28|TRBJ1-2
CASSSSRSGYTF
TGTGCCAGCAGTTCCTCAAGATCCGGCTACACCTTC
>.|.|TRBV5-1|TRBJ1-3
CASRPGGPFSGNTIYF
TGCGCCAGCAGACCTGGGGGGCCGTTTTCTGGAAACACCATATATTTT
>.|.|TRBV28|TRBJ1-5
CASSLPSRGAQHF
TGTGCCAGCAGTTTACCATCGCGGGGGGCCCAGCATTTT
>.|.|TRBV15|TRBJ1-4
CATSREAGGYEKLFF
TGTGCCACCAGCAGAGAGGCGGGGGGCTATGAAAAACTGTTTTTT
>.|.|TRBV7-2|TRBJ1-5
CASSPVGGDSNQPQHF
TGTGCCAGCAGCCCGGTGGGGGGCGATAGCAATCAGCCCCAGCATTTT
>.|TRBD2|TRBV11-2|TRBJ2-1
CASSLYVSAGGYNEQFF
TGTGCCAGCAGCTTGTATGTATCGGCGGGGGGATACAATGAGCAGTTCTTC
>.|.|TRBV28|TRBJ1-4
CASSPDRTNEKLFF
TGTGCCAGCAGTCCGGACAGAACTAATGAAAAACTGTTTTTT
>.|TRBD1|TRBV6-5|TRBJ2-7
CASRHGQGEQYF
TGTGCCAGCAGACACGGACAGGGCGAGCAGTACTTC
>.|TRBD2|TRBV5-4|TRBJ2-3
CASSLVLAGEADTQYF
TGTGCCAGCAGCTTGGTACTAGCGGGGGAGGCAGATACGCAGTATTTT
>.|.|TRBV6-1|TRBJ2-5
CASSVTQGGETQYF
TGTGCCAGCAGTGTAACACAGGGCGGCGAGACCCAGTACTTC
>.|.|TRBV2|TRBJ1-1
CANTRGNTEAFF
TGTGCCAACACCAGGGGAAACACTGAAGCTTTCTTT
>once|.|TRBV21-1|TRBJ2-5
CASSKETGGRETQYF
TGTGCCAGCAGCAAAGAAACAGGGGGCAGGGAGACCCAGTACTTC
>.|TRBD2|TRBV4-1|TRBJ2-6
CASTPALTSGGPQGANVLTF
TGCGCCAGCACCCCCGCCTTGACTAGCGGGGGGCCTCAGGGGGCCAACGTCCTGACTTTC